The rows below give T cell receptor beta chains drawn from one sample of a study of CD8 T cells in Susac syndrome. Via MiXCR, TCRdb re-called the immunoSEQ multiplex PCR reads, giving one row per CDR3 protein. This table holds fewer than 80,000 distinct CDR3 sequences, roughly 95% found once. Sequenced sample: CD8+ T cells from PBMCs. All receptors derive from a human donor with Susac syndrome. CDR3s include the opening cysteine and the closing phenylalanine or tryptophan. A D gene is named only where the DNA matches it firmly. Some rows mark clone size as missing; the rest say once, few, many or name a class of expanded clone.

v_gene	d_gene	abundance	j_gene	CDR3aa	CDR3nt
TRBV19	NA	NA	TRBJ2-1	CASSIGTSSYNEQFF	TGTGCCAGTAGTATAGGGACAAGCTCCTACAATGAGCAGTTCTTC
TRBV27	NA	NA	TRBJ2-1	CASSLFWSTSSYNEQFF	TGTGCCAGCAGTTTATTTTGGAGTACTAGCTCCTACAATGAGCAGTTCTTC
TRBV18	NA	NA	TRBJ1-1	CASSSGWTEAFF	TGTGCCAGCTCCTCAGGGTGGACTGAAGCTTTCTTT
TRBV20-1	TRBD1	NA	TRBJ1-1	CSARDVATGRNTEAFF	TGCAGTGCTAGAGATGTGGCGACAGGGAGGAACACTGAAGCTTTCTTT
TRBV9	NA	once	TRBJ2-1	CASSAQADEQFF	TGTGCCAGCAGCGCTCAGGCCGATGAGCAGTTCTTC
TRBV20-1	TRBD2	NA	TRBJ2-5	CSARIPGLAGGRETQYF	TGCAGTGCTAGAATTCCGGGACTAGCGGGGGGGCGAGAGACCCAGTACTTC
TRBV7-9	TRBD1	NA	TRBJ1-2	CASSNGTELYGYTF	TGTGCCAGCAGCAACGGGACAGAGCTCTATGGCTACACCTTC
TRBV24-1	NA	NA	TRBJ2-3	CATSDVADTQYF	TGTGCCACCAGTGATGTGGCAGATACGCAGTATTTT
TRBV7-9	TRBD1	NA	TRBJ1-1	CASSSQQGFLISEAFF	TGTGCCAGCAGCAGTCAACAGGGGTTTTTGATCAGTGAAGCTTTCTTT
TRBV27	NA	NA	TRBJ1-2	CASSLSGGGLSYGYTF	TGTGCCAGCAGTTTATCGGGTGGAGGTTTGAGCTATGGCTACACCTTC
TRBV18	NA	few	TRBJ2-7	CASSPPGSYEQYF	TGTGCCAGCTCACCACCAGGTTCCTACGAGCAGTACTTC
TRBV3-1	NA	NA	TRBJ2-1	CASSQDGAHNEQFF	TGTGCCAGCAGCCAAGATGGGGCGCACAATGAGCAGTTCTTC
TRBV7-9	TRBD1	NA	TRBJ2-4	CASSLARDRGDIQYF	TGTGCCAGCAGCTTAGCCCGGGACAGAGGAGACATTCAGTACTTC
TRBV29-1	TRBD1	NA	TRBJ2-2	CSVSGGSNTGELFF	TGCAGCGTTTCAGGGGGCTCGAACACCGGGGAGCTGTTTTTT
TRBV3-1	NA	once	TRBJ1-4	CASSQDLASNEKLFF	TGTGCCAGCAGCCAAGATTTAGCCTCCAATGAAAAACTGTTTTTT
TRBV12-3/TRBV12-4	TRBD2	NA	TRBJ2-5	CASSLARTSGVRETQYF	TGTGCCAGCAGTTTAGCGCGGACTAGCGGGGTCCGGGAGACCCAGTACTTC
TRBV2	NA	NA	TRBJ1-6	CASSPGPKVSPLHF	TGTGCCAGCAGTCCCGGGCCCAAAGTCTCACCCCTCCACTTT
TRBV13	NA	NA	TRBJ2-1	CASSLKVTLYNEQFF	TGTGCCAGCAGCTTAAAGGTGACTCTCTACAATGAGCAGTTCTTC
TRBV5-4	NA	NA	TRBJ2-5	CASSLARRPVGQETQYF	TGTGCCAGCAGCTTGGCTCGGCGCCCGGTGGGTCAAGAGACCCAGTACTTC
TRBV15	TRBD1	NA	TRBJ1-2	CATSGGGQTNYGYTF	TGTGCCACCAGCGGGGGGGGACAGACTAACTATGGCTACACCTTC
TRBV10-3	NA	NA	TRBJ2-7	CAISDGAIYEQYF	TGTGCCATCAGTGACGGGGCAATCTACGAGCAGTACTTC
TRBV11-1	NA	NA	TRBJ2-5	CASSFGRAETQYF	TGTGCCAGCAGCTTCGGCAGGGCGGAGACCCAGTACTTC
TRBV12-3/TRBV12-4	TRBD2	NA	TRBJ2-3	CASTPSSGSTDTQYF	TGTGCCAGCACCCCCAGTAGCGGGAGCACAGATACGCAGTATTTT
TRBV29-1	NA	once	TRBJ1-2	CRVAPGDGYTF	TGCAGGGTGGCGCCAGGGGATGGCTACACCTTC
TRBV20-1	TRBD1	NA	TRBJ2-6	CSARDLGDSLSGANVLTF	TGCAGTGCTAGAGATCTTGGGGACAGCCTATCTGGGGCCAACGTCCTGACTTTC
TRBV7-9	NA	NA	TRBJ1-6	CASSLPGVSPLHF	TGTGCCAGCAGCCTCCCGGGCGTTTCACCCCTCCACTTT
TRBV3-1	NA	NA	TRBJ1-1	CASSLGWSTEAFF	TGTGCCAGCAGCCTCGGATGGAGCACTGAAGCTTTCTTT
TRBV2	NA	NA	TRBJ2-5	CASRNGETQYF	TGTGCCAGCCGAAACGGGGAGACCCAGTACTTC
TRBV27	NA	NA	TRBJ2-1	CASRRAGNYNEQFF	TGTGCCAGTCGGAGGGCGGGGAACTACAATGAGCAGTTCTTC